One and the same sample provided the 29 T cell receptor beta chains below, sequenced in a study of blood T cell repertoires in COVID-19. TCRdb keeps only in-frame clones here, not all; method: immunoSEQ multiplex PCR. The sample yields around 300,000 clones, around 87% seen once. The specimen sequenced was PBMCs or T cells enriched from blood (not recorded which). Receptors were obtained from a woman aged 18-29 years with acute COVID-19.

The genes are TRBV14 and TRBJ2-2; weak D call: TRBD2 (6 bases). V was clipped by 4 bases and J by 1 base, with 13 bases between them. Germline V gene sequence: CDR1 SGHDN, CDR2 FVKESK. This CDR3 region has 16 residues. The CDR3 here is CASSRPLGGNTGELFF. DNA for the CDR3: TGTGCCAGCAGCCGTCCCCTGGGAGGGAACACCGGGGAGCTGTTTTTT.

The V gene is TRBV5-1, the J gene TRBJ2-4; a weak D match, TRBD1 (6 bases). The CDR3 is 12 residues long. V shed 4 bases and J shed 7 bases, with 9 bases lying between them. Germline V gives CDR1 SGHRS, CDR2 YFSETQ. The CDR3 DNA is TGCGCCAGCAGCCCCACAGGGAACATTCAGTACTTC. It is translated as CASSPTGNIQYF. The variable domain in full, with the rest retrieved from reference TRBV5-1 and TRBJ2-4, is KAGVTQTPRYLIKTRGQQVTLSCSPISGHRSVSWYQQTPGQGLQFLFEYFSETQRNKGNFPGRFSGRQFSNSRSEMNVSTLELGDSALYLCASSPTGNIQYFGAGTRLSVL.

This clone was observed a few times. The chain has TRBV21-1 and TRBJ1-3. TRBV21-1 is labeled a pseudogene. The CDR3 loop spans 17 amino acids. The CDR3 DNA follows: TGTGCCAGCAGCAATGGGGGGTGGGAGAACTCTGGAAACACCATATATTTT. Encoded protein: CASSNGGWENSGNTIYF.

This sequence joins TRBV25-1 and TRBJ1-4; 7 bases line up with TRBD1. From germline, CDR1 is MGHDK and CDR2 SYGVNS. The CDR3 totals 14 residues. Trimming at V came to 4 bases and at J to 6 bases, leaving 5 bases not matched to a gene. CDR3 in amino acids: CASSGRDSYEKLFF. CDR3 sequence (DNA): TGTGCCAGCAGTGGCCGGGACAGTTATGAAAAACTGTTTTTT.

The chain employs TRBV27 and TRBJ2-1; D gene unclear. CDR1 MNHEY and CDR2 SMNVEV come from the germline V gene (reference sequence). The ends were cut back, 3 bases at V and 8 bases at J, with 17 bases in the middle. The CDR3 is 15 residues long. The CDR3 region is CASSLSRSFGDEQFF. The CDR3 coding sequence is TGTGCCAGCAGTTTGAGCAGGTCCTTTGGCGATGAGCAGTTCTTC.

In DNA, the CDR3 is TGTGCCAGCAGGGGACAGGGACTCTCTGGAAACACCATATATTTT. It encodes CASRGQGLSGNTIYF. The V gene is TRBV6-5, the J gene TRBJ1-3, with TRBD1 matching 9 bases. Germline trimming cut 6 bases from V and 0 bases from J; bases unmatched to any gene: 3. The germline CDR1 and CDR2 sequences are MNHEY and SVGAGI. The CDR3 is 15 residues long.

The rearrangement joins TRBV7-6 to TRBJ2-5; TRBD2 aligns across 11 bases. The CDR3 covers 19 residues. The V gene end was trimmed by 3 bases and the J gene end by 0 bases; junction bases not matched to a gene: 12. Per germline, CDR1 SGHVS and CDR2 FNYEAQ. CDR3 bases: TGTGCCAGCAGCTTTACCCCCGGAACTAGCGGGAGCCACCAAGAGACCCAGTACTTC. Its protein is CASSFTPGTSGSHQETQYF. The variable domain in full, with the rest retrieved from reference TRBV7-6 and TRBJ2-5, is GAGVSQSPRYKVTKRGQDVALRCDPISGHVSLYWYRQALGQGPEFLTYFNYEAQQDKSGLPNDRFSAERPEGSISTLTIQRTEQRDSAMYRCASSFTPGTSGSHQETQYFGPGTRLLVL.

The chain couples TRBV7-8 to TRBJ2-1; 7 bases line up with TRBD1. The CDR3 runs to 15 residues. Germline V CDR1 and CDR2: SGHVS, FQNEAQ. With V trimmed by 5 bases and J by 0 bases, 4 bases remained unmatched. The CDR3 DNA is TGTGCCAGCAGCAACAGGGGCCTCTCCTACAATGAGCAGTTCTTC. Translated, it gives CASSNRGLSYNEQFF.

The V and J genes are TRBV5-1 and TRBJ1-3, with 7 bases that match TRBD1. The CDR3 runs 15 residues. The V gene's germline CDR1 is SGHRS and CDR2 YFSETQ. With V trimmed by 4 bases and J by 1 base, 5 bases remained unmatched. CDR3 residues: CASSIEGQSGNTIYF. The CDR3 nucleotides are TGCGCCAGCAGCATCGAGGGACAGTCTGGAAACACCATATATTTT.

This chain joins TRBV30 and TRBJ1-2; 8 bases line up with TRBD1. Germline CDR1 reads GTSNPN; CDR2 reads SVGIG (reference sequence). The CDR3 totals 15 residues. Unmatched junction bases numbered 10, after V lost 3 bases and J lost 4 bases. The CDR3 DNA follows: TGTGCCTGGAGCTATGGGACAGGAGGATTCTATGGCTACACCTTC. Translation: CAWSYGTGGFYGYTF. Looking up the rest from reference TRBV30 and TRBJ1-2 gives the full variable domain: SQTIHQWPATLVQPVGSPLSLECTVEGTSNPNLYWYRQAAGRGLQLLFYSVGIGQISSEVPQNLSASRPQDRQFILSSKKLLLSDSGFYLCAWSYGTGGFYGYTFGSGTRLTVV.

This chain joins TRBV11-2 and TRBJ1-1; D possibly corresponds to TRBD1 (6 bases). Germline V gene sequence: CDR1 SGHAT, CDR2 FQNNGV. The CDR3 runs to 15 residues. Trimming shortened V by 3 bases and J by 1 base, and 12 bases separated the two germline ends. CDR3 bases: TGTGCCAGCAGCTTGGGGGCAGGACCGAACACTGAAGCTTTCTTT. Translated: CASSLGAGPNTEAFF.

The chain employs TRBV7-9 and TRBJ2-2; the D is unclear. The CDR3 totals 12 residues. Germline lookup yields CDR1 SEHNR and CDR2 FQNEAQ (reference sequence). The V and J ends lost 5 bases and 10 bases respectively, with 11 bases between them. CDR3 DNA: TGTGCCAGCAGCCTCCACGAGGCGGAGCTGTTTTTT. Translating it yields CASSLHEAELFF.

The rearrangement uses TRBV29-1 and TRBJ2-3; 7 bases are shared with TRBD1. With V trimmed by 8 bases and J by 1 base, 15 bases remained unmatched. From germline, CDR1 is SQVTM and CDR2 ANQGSEA. This CDR3 comprises 16 residues. CDR3 coding DNA: TGCAGCACCTCCGGGACAGCCTTCTCACGCACAGATACGCAGTATTTT. Translated: CSTSGTAFSRTDTQYF.

This chain links TRBV4-1 with TRBJ1-1; D remains ambiguous. Germline values: CDR1 MGHRA, CDR2 YSYEKL. Trimming removed 2 bases at V and 4 bases at J, with 14 bases between. This CDR3 has 15 residues. CDR3 sequence reads: CASSQSRVLGTEAFF. The DNA of the CDR3 is TGCGCCAGCAGCCAATCGAGGGTCTTGGGCACTGAAGCTTTCTTT.

V and J are TRBV15 and TRBJ1-4, with D perhaps matching TRBD1 (6 bases). Germline V gene lookup returns CDR1 LNHNV and CDR2 YYDKDF (reference sequence). Between the trimmed V and J ends, which lost 3 bases and 3 bases, there was a span of 14 bases. The length of the CDR3 is 16 residues. The CDR3 DNA sequence: TGTGCCACCAGCAGGGGGGCGGAGAATCCTAATGAAAAACTGTTTTTT. It encodes CATSRGAENPNEKLFF. Drawing the rest from reference TRBV15 and TRBJ1-4, the complete variable domain is DAMVIQNPRYQVTQFGKPVTLSCSQTLNHNVMYWYQQKSSQAPKLLFHYYDKDFNNEADTPDNFQSRRPNTSFCFLDIRSPGLGDTAMYLCATSRGAENPNEKLFFGSGTQLSVL.

This clone has a count of ten or more. In the same sample, other DNA sequences code for this CDR3. The chain recombines TRBV6-5 with TRBJ2-1, with TRBD2 matching over 14 bases. Germline lookup yields CDR1 MNHEY and CDR2 SVGAGI. The J segment lost 9 bases and the V segment lost 6 bases, leaving 4 bases of the junction unmatched. The CDR3 is 14 residues long. CDR3 in amino acids: CASSGTSGSVEQFF. In nucleotides, the CDR3 is TGTGCCAGCAGCGGGACTAGCGGGAGTGTTGAGCAGTTCTTC.

The chain carries TRBV27 and TRBJ2-1; tentatively, D is TRBD2 (5 bases). CDR1 MNHEY and CDR2 SMNVEV come from the germline V gene (reference sequence). The CDR3 totals 14 residues. Trimming removed 2 bases from V and 3 bases from J, with 8 bases in between. Here the CDR3 DNA reads TGTGCCAGCAGTTTAGCTAGCCACTACAATGAGCAGTTCTTC. Its translation: CASSLASHYNEQFF.

This clone was counted only a few times. The chain recombines TRBV27 with TRBJ2-7, with D possibly being TRBD2 (6 bases). Germline V gene data show CDR1 as MNHEY and CDR2 as SMNVEV (reference sequence). V lost 5 bases and J lost 4, with 9 bases in between. The CDR3 is 12 amino acids. The CDR3 DNA reads TGTGCCAGCAGTGGGCGGGGTTACGAGCAGTACTTC. Translating it yields CASSGRGYEQYF.

This clone appeared a single time. The chain uses TRBV11-3 and TRBJ2-3; 9 bases are a match to TRBD1. The germline V gene has CDR1 SGHNT and CDR2 YENEEA. V lost 5 bases to trimming and J lost 5 bases; unmatched junction nucleotides: 2. This CDR3 comprises 13 residues. The CDR3 region has the DNA TGTGCCAGCAGCGAGGACAGGGGAGATACGCAGTATTTT. Amino acids: CASSEDRGDTQYF.

The gene calls are TRBV16 and TRBJ1-2, with TRBD1 identical over 10 bases. The junction had 9 bases not matched to a gene; V was cut back by 0 bases and J by 5 bases. Germline CDR1 and CDR2: KGHSY and FQNENV. The CDR3 runs to 17 residues. CDR3 DNA sequence: TGTGCCAGCAGCCAATCCTCCGGGACAGGGGTTGTATATGGCTACACCTTC. It yields the protein CASSQSSGTGVVYGYTF. The full variable domain, in which reference TRBV16 and TRBJ1-2 provide the parts outside the CDR3, is GEEVAQTPKHLVRGEGQKAKLYCAPIKGHSYVFWYQQVLKNEFKFLISFQNENVFDETGMPKERFSAKCLPNSPCSLEIQATKLEDSAVYFCASSQSSGTGVVYGYTFGSGTRLTVV.

The rearrangement joins TRBV7-9 to TRBJ2-1; 7 nucleotides line up with TRBD2. The germline V gene has CDR1 SEHNR and CDR2 FQNEAQ (reference sequence). There are 15 residues in the CDR3. The J segment lost 5 bases and the V segment lost 1 base, leaving 5 bases of the junction unmatched. The CDR3 DNA is TGTGCCAGCAGCTTAGTTCTAGCGGTCAACAATGAGCAGTTCTTC. It codes for CASSLVLAVNNEQFF. Supplemented by reference TRBV7-9 and TRBJ2-1, the full variable domain reads DTGVSQNPRHKITKRGQNVTFRCDPISEHNRLYWYRQTLGQGPEFLTYFQNEAQLEKSRLLSDRFSAERPKGSFSTLEIQRTEQGDSAMYLCASSLVLAVNNEQFFGPGTRLTVL.

The chain couples TRBV28 to TRBJ2-7, with TRBD2 matching over 8 bases. J was trimmed by 3 bases and V by 6 bases; bases with no gene match: 13. The CDR3 extends over 16 amino acids. In germline, CDR1 is MDHEN, CDR2 SYDVKM. For the CDR3, the DNA is TGTGCCAGCAGCCTCGCGCAGGGACTAGGCCTCTACGAGCAGTACTTC. Translating it yields CASSLAQGLGLYEQYF.

The rearrangement joins TRBV5-1 to TRBJ1-4; no firm D call. V was cut by 1 base and J by 6 bases, with 16 bases left in between. CDR3 size: 16 residues. CDR1 and CDR2 from the germline V gene are SGHRS and YFSETQ. As DNA, the CDR3 is TGCGCCAGCAGCTTGCGATTTGGGCAGGTGGATGAAAAACTGTTTTTT. This encodes CASSLRFGQVDEKLFF.

Here the CDR3 DNA reads TGTGCCAGCAGTGATAGGGGGCCCAACTATGGCTACACCTTC. Translation gives CASSDRGPNYGYTF. The genes are TRBV25-1 and TRBJ1-2; 7 bases agree with TRBD1. Germline CDR1 is MGHDK and CDR2 is SYGVNS. Trimming at V came to 3 bases and at J to 2 bases, leaving 3 bases not matched to a gene. The CDR3 loop spans 14 amino acids.

The rearrangement uses TRBV5-8 and TRBJ2-5; 10 bases agree with TRBD2. This CDR3 has 18 amino acids. Trimming removed 4 bases from V and 3 bases from J; junction bases left unmatched: 15. From germline, CDR1 is SGHTS and CDR2 YDEGEE. CDR3 DNA sequence: TGTGCCAGCAGCCCGGGACTGGTGGTACTAGCGGGAAAAGAGACCCAGTACTTC. It yields the protein CASSPGLVVLAGKETQYF. The variable domain in full, with the rest retrieved from reference TRBV5-8 and TRBJ2-5, is EAGVTQSPTHLIKTRGQQATLRCSPISGHTSVYWYQQALGLGLQFLLWYDEGEERNRGNFPPRFSGRQFPNYSSELNVNALELEDSALYLCASSPGLVVLAGKETQYFGPGTRLLVL.

The chain recombines TRBV24-1 with TRBJ1-2; D might be TRBD1 (5 bases). In germline, CDR1 is KGHDR, CDR2 SFDVKD. This CDR3 has 17 amino acids. Trimming pared 7 bases from V and 8 bases from J, leaving 28 bases between. The chain's CDR3 is CATRDLGPEGGSWGYTF. The CDR3 DNA reads as TGTGCCACCAGGGACTTGGGGCCAGAAGGAGGTAGTTGGGGCTACACCTTC.

The chain is built from TRBV7-2 and TRBJ1-2; no reliable D call. V was shortened by 8 bases and J by 2 bases, with 9 bases between the two germline ends. CDR3 size: 12 residues. In germline, CDR1 is SGHTA, CDR2 FQGNSA. The CDR3 sequence: CASGRANYGYTF. CDR3 bases: TGTGCCAGCGGGAGAGCCAACTATGGCTACACCTTC.

The rearrangement joins TRBV11-3 to TRBJ1-1; D is ambiguous. CDR3 length: 17 amino acids. Germline CDR1 and CDR2: SGHNT and YENEEA. Deletions cut 4 bases from V and 0 bases from J, with 18 bases between. The CDR3 sequence is CASSSHHPREMNTEAFF. CDR3 nucleotides: TGTGCCAGCAGCTCCCACCACCCACGGGAAATGAACACTGAAGCTTTCTTT.

The chain couples TRBV7-2 to TRBJ2-4; 14 bases match TRBD2. CDR3 length: 21 amino acids. Germline V gene sequence: CDR1 SGHTA, CDR2 FQGNSA. The V segment lost 0 bases and the J segment 1 base; nucleotides outside the gene matches: 11. CDR3 sequence reads: CASSLAVSGTSGSWAKNIQYF. The CDR3 nucleotides read TGTGCCAGCAGCTTAGCCGTCTCCGGGACTAGCGGGAGCTGGGCCAAAAACATTCAGTACTTC.